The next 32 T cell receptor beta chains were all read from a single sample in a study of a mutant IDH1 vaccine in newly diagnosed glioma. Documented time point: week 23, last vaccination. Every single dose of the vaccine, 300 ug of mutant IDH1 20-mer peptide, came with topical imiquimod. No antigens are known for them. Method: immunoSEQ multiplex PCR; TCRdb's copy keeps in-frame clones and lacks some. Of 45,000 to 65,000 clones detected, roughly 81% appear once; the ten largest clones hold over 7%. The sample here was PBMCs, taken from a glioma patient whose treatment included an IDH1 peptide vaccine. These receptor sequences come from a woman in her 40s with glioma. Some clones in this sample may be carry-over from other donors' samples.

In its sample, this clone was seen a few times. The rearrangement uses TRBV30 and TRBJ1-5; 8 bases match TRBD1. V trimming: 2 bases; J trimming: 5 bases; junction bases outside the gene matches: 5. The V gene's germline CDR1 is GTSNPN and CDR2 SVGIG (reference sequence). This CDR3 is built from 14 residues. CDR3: CAWSTRGPDQPQHF. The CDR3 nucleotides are TGTGCCTGGAGTACCAGGGGGCCCGATCAGCCCCAGCATTTT.

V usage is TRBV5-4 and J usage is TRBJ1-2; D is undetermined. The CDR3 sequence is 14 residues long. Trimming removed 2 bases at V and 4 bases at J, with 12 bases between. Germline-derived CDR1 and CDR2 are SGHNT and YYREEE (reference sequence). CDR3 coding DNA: TGTGCCAGCAGCTTTTGGAGGGTGAGCTATGGCTACACCTTC. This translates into CASSFWRVSYGYTF.

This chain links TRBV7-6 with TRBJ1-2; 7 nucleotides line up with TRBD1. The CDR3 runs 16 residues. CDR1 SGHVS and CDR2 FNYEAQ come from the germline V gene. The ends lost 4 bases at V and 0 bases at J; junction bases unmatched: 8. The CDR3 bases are TGTGCCAGCAGCTCCGGAGGGGGCAGAGCTAACTATGGCTACACCTTC. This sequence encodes CASSSGGGRANYGYTF. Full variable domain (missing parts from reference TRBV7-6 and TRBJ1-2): GAGVSQSPRYKVTKRGQDVALRCDPISGHVSLYWYRQALGQGPEFLTYFNYEAQQDKSGLPNDRFSAERPEGSISTLTIQRTEQRDSAMYRCASSSGGGRANYGYTFGSGTRLTVV.

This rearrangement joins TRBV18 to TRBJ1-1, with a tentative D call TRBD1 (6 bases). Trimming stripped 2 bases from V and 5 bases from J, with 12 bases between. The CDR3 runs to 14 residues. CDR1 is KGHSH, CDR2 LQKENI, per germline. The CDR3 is CASSPIQGNTEAFF. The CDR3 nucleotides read TGTGCCAGCTCACCAATCCAGGGGAATACTGAAGCTTTCTTT.

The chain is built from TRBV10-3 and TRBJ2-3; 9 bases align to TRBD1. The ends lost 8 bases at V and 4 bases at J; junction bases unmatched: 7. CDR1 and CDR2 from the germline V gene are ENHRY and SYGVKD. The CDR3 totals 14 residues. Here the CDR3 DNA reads TGTGCCATCTCCGGGACAGGGAATGCAGATACGCAGTATTTT. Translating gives CAISGTGNADTQYF.

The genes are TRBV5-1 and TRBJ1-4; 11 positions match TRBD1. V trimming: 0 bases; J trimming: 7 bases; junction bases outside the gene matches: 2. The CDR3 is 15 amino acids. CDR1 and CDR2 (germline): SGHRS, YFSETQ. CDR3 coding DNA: TGCGCCAGCAGCTTGGATGGGACAGGGGGTGAAAAACTGTTTTTT. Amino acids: CASSLDGTGGEKLFF.

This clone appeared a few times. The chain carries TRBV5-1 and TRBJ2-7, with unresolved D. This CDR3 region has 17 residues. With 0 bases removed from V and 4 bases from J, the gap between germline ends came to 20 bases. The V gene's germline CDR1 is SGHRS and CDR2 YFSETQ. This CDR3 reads CASSLGIYGTYGYEQYF. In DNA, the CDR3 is TGCGCCAGCAGCTTGGGCATTTACGGCACCTATGGGTACGAGCAGTACTTC.

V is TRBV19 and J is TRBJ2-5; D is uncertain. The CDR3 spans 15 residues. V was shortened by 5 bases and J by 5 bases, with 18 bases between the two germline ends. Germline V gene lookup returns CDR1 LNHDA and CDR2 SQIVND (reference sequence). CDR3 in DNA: TGTGCCAGTAGTCGGACCCCTTTAGCTTCGGAGACCCAGTACTTC. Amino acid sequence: CASSRTPLASETQYF.

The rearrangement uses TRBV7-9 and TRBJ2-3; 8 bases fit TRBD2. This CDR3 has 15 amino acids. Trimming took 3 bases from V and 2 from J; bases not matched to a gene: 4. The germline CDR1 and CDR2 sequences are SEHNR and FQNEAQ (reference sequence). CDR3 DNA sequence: TGTGCCAGCAGCTTCGGCGGGGGGCACACAGATACGCAGTATTTT. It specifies CASSFGGGHTDTQYF.

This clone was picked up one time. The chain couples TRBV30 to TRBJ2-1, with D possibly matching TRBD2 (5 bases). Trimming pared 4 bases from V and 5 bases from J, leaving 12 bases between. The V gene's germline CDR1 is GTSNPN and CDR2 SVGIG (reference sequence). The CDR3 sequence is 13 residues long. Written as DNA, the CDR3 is TGTGCCTGGACTTGGACGGGGAACAATGAGCAGTTCTTC. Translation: CAWTWTGNNEQFF. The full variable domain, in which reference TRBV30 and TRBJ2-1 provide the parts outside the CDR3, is SQTIHQWPATLVQPVGSPLSLECTVEGTSNPNLYWYRQAAGRGLQLLFYSVGIGQISSEVPQNLSASRPQDRQFILSSKKLLLSDSGFYLCAWTWTGNNEQFFGPGTRLTVL.

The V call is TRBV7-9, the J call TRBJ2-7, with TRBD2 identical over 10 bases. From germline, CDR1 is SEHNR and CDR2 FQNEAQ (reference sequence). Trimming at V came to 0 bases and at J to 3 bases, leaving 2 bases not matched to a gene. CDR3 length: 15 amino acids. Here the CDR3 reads CASSLALAGYYEQYF. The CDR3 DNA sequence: TGTGCCAGCAGCTTAGCACTAGCGGGGTACTACGAGCAGTACTTC.

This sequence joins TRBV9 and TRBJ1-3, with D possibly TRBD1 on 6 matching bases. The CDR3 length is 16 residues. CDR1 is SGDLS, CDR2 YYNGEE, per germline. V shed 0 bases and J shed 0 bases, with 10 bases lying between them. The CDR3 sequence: CASSVGYRDSGNTIYF. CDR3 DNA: TGTGCCAGCAGCGTAGGGTACAGGGACTCTGGAAACACCATATATTTT.

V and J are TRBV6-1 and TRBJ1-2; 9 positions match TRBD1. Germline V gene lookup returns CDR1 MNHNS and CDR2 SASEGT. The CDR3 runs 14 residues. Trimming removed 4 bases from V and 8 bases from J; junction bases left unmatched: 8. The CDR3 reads CASSVGDRGGGYTF. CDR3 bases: TGTGCCAGCAGTGTAGGAGACAGGGGGGGCGGCTACACCTTC.

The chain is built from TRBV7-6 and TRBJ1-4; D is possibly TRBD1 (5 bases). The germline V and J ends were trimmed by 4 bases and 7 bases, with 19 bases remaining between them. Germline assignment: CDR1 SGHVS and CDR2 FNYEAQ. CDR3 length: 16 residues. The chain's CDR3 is CASSSPGGGEGEKLFF. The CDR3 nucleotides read TGTGCCAGCAGCTCCCCCGGTGGGGGGGAGGGTGAAAAACTGTTTTTT.

Here the CDR3 DNA reads TGTGCCATCAGTGGTGGGTACTCTGGAAACACCATATATTTT. It encodes CAISGGYSGNTIYF. The chain couples TRBV10-3 to TRBJ1-3; D gene unclear. CDR3 size: 14 residues. Deletions cut 4 bases from V and 0 bases from J, with 7 bases between. Germline assignment: CDR1 ENHRY and CDR2 SYGVKD.

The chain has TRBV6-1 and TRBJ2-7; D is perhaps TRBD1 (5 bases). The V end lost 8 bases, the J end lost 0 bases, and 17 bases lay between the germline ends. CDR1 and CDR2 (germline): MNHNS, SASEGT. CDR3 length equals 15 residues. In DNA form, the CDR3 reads TGTGCCAGCTTGCTTGGGCAGGGTGACTCCTACGAGCAGTACTTC. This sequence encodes CASLLGQGDSYEQYF.

The CDR3 here is CASSQDFPTGLSGNTIYF. The CDR3 DNA follows: TGTGCCAGCAGCCAAGATTTCCCGACAGGACTAAGTGGAAACACCATATATTTT. The V and J genes are TRBV4-2 and TRBJ1-3, with D perhaps matching TRBD1 (6 bases). Germline V gene data show CDR1 as LGHNA and CDR2 as YNFKEQ. The V end lost 0 bases, the J end lost 3 bases, and 18 bases lay between the germline ends. There are 18 residues in the CDR3.

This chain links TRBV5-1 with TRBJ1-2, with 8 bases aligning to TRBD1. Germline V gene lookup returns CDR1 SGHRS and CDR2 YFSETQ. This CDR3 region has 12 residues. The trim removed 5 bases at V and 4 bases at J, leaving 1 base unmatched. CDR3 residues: CASRGTGYGYTF. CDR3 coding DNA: TGCGCCAGCAGAGGGACAGGCTATGGCTACACCTTC.

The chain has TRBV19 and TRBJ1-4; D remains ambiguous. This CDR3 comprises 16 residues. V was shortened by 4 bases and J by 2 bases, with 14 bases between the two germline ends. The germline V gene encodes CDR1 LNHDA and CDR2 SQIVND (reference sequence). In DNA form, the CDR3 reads TGTGCCAGTAGTACCTTCGGGGTGGGGACTAATGAAAAACTGTTTTTT. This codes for CASSTFGVGTNEKLFF.

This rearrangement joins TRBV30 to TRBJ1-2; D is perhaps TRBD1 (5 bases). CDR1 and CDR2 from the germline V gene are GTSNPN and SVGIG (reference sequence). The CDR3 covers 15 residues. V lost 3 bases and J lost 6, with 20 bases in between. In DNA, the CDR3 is TGTGCCTGGAGGTTCCGGGGCGGGATTCGGGATGGCTACACCTTC. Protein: CAWRFRGGIRDGYTF.

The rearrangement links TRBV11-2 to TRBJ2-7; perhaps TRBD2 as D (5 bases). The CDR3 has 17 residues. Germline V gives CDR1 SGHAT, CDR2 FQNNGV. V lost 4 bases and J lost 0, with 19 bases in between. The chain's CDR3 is CASSSHRGPLSSYEQYF. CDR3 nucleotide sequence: TGTGCCAGCAGCTCCCACCGCGGGCCCCTGAGCTCCTACGAGCAGTACTTC.

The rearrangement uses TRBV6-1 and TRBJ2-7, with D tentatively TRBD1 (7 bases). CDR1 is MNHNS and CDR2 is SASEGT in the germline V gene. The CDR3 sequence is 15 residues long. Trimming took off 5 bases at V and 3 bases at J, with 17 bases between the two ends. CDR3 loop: CASSWAGTADYEQYF. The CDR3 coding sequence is TGTGCCAGCAGTTGGGCGGGGACAGCTGACTACGAGCAGTACTTC.

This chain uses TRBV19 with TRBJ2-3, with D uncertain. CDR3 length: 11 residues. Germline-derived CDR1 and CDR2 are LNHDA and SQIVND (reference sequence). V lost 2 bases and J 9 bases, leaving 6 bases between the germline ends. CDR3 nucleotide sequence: TGTGCCAGTAGTATACACCGGACGCAGTATTTT. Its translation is CASSIHRTQYF.

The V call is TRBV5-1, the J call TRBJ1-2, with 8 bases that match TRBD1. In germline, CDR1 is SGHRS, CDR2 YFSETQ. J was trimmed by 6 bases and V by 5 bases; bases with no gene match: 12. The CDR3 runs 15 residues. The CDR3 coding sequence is TGCGCCAGCAGACGACTTCAGGGGGCAACCCATGGCTACACCTTC. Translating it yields CASRRLQGATHGYTF.

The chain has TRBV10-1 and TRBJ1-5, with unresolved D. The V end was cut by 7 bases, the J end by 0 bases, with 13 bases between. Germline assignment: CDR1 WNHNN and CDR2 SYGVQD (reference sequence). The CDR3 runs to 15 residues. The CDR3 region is CASNSGSHSNQPQHF. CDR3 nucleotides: TGCGCCAGCAACTCCGGGTCCCATAGCAATCAGCCCCAGCATTTT.

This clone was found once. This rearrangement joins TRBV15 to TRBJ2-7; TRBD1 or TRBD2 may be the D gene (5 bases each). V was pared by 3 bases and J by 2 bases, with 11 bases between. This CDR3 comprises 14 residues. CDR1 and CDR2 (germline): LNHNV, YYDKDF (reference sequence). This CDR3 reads CATSSSPGPYEQYF. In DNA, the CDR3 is TGTGCCACCAGCAGCAGCCCGGGACCCTACGAGCAGTACTTC.

CDR3 protein: CSVYFTEAFF. In DNA form, the CDR3 reads TGCAGCGTGTATTTCACTGAAGCTTTCTTT. V is TRBV29-1 and J is TRBJ1-1; D is undetermined. The germline V gene has CDR1 SQVTM and CDR2 ANQGSEA. The ends were cut back, 6 bases at V and 4 bases at J, with 6 bases in the middle. The length of the CDR3 is 10 residues.

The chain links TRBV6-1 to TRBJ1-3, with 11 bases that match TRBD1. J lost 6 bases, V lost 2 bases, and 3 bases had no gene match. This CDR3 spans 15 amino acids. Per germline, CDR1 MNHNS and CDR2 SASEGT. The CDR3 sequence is CASSEWDRGENTIYF. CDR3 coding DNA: TGTGCCAGCAGTGAATGGGACAGGGGGGAAAACACCATATATTTT.

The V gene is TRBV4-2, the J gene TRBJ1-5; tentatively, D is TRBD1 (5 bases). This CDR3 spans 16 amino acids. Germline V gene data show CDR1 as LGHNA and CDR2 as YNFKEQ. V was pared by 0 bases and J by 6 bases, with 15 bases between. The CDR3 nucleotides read TGTGCCAGCAGCCAAGATTACGGAGGGGAGGCTCAGCCCCAGCATTTT. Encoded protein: CASSQDYGGEAQPQHF.

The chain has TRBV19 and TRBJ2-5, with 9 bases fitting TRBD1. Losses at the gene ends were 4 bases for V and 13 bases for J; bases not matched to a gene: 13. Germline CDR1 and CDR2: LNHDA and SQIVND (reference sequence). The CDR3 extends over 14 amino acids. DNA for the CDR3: TGTGCCAGTAGTACCGAGTCCCGGGACAGGGACCGGTACTTC. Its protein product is CASSTESRDRDRYF.

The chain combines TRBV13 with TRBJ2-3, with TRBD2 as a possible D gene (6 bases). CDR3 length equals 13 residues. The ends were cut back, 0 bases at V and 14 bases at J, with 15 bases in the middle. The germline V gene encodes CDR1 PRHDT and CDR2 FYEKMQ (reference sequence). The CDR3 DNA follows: TGTGCCAGCAGCTTAGGTAGCGGAGGGGTGGGGTATTTT. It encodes CASSLGSGGVGYF.

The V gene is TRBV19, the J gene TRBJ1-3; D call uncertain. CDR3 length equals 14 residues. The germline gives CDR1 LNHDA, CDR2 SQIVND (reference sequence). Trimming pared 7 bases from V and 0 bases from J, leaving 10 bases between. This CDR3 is CASNLIGSGNTIYF. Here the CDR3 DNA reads TGTGCCAGTAATCTTATCGGCTCTGGAAACACCATATATTTT.